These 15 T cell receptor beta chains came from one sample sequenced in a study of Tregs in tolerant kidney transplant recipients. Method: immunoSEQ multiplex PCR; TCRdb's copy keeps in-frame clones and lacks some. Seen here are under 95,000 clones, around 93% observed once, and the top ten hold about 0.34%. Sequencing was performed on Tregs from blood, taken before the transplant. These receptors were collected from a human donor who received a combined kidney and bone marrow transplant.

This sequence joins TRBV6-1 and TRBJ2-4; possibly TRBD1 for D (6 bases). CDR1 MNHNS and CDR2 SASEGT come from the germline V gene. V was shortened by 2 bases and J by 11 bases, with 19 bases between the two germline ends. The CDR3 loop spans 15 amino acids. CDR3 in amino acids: CASSEFRGQGVVQYF. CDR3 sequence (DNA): TGTGCCAGCAGTGAATTCAGGGGACAAGGGGTGGTTCAGTACTTC.

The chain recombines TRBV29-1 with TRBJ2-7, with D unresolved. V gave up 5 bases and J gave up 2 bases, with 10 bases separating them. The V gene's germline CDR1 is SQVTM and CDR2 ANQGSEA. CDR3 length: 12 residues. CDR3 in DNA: TGCAGCGTTTCTGACCAAACCTACGAGCAGTACTTC. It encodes CSVSDQTYEQYF.

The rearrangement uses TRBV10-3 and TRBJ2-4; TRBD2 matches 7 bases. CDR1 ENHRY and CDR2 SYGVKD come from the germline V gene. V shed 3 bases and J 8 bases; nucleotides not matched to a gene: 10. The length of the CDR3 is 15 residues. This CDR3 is CAISEPGRLGDIQYF. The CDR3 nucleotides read TGTGCCATCAGTGAACCCGGGAGGTTAGGAGACATTCAGTACTTC.

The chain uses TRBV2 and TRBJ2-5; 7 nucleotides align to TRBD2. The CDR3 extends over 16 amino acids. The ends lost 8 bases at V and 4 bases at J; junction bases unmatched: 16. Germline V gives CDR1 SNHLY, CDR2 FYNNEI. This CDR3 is CASFLQGLGSSETQYF. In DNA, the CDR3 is TGTGCCAGCTTTTTACAAGGACTAGGGTCTTCAGAGACCCAGTACTTC.

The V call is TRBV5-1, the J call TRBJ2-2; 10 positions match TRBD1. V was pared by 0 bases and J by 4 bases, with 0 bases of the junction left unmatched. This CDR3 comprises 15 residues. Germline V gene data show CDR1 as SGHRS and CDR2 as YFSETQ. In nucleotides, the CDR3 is TGCGCCAGCAGCTTGGGGACAGGGGGCACCGGGGAGCTGTTTTTT. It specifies CASSLGTGGTGELFF.

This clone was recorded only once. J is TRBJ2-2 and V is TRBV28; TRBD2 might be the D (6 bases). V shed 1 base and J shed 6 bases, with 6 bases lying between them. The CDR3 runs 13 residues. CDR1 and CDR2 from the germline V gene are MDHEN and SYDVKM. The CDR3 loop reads CASSLSGAGELFF. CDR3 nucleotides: TGTGCCAGCAGTTTATCGGGAGCCGGGGAGCTGTTTTTT.

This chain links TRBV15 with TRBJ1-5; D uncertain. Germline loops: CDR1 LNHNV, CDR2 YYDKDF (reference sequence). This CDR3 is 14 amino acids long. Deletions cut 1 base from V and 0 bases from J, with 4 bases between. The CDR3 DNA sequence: TGTGCCACCAGCAGAGTAAATAGCAATCAGCCCCAGCATTTT. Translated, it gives CATSRVNSNQPQHF.

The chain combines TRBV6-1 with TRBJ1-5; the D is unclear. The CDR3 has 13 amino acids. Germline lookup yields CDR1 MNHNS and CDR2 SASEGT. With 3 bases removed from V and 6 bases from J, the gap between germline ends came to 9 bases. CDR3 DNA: TGTGCCAGCAGTGACGCCCGATTTCAGCCCCAGCATTTT. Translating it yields CASSDARFQPQHF.

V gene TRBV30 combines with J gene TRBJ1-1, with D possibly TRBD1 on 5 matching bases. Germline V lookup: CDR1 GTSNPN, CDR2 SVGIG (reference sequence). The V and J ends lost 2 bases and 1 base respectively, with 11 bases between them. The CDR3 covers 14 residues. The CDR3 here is CAWSTQGKNTEAFF. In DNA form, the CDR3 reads TGTGCCTGGAGTACTCAGGGCAAGAACACTGAAGCTTTCTTT.

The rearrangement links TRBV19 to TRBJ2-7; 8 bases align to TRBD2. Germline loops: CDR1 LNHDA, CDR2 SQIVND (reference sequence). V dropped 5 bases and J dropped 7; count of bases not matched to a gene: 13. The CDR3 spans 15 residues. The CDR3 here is CASSDPPGGPGEQYF. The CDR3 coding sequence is TGTGCCAGTAGTGATCCTCCGGGAGGGCCAGGGGAGCAGTACTTC.

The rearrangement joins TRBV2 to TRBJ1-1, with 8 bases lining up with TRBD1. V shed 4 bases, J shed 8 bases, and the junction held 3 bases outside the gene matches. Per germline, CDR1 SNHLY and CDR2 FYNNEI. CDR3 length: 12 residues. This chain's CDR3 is CASSGDRIEAFF. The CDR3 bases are TGTGCCAGCAGTGGGGACAGGATCGAAGCTTTCTTT.

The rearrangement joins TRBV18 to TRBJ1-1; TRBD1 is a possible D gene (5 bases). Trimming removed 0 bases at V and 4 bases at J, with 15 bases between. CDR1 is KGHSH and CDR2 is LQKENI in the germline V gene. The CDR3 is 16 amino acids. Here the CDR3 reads CASSPPQSQVVTEAFF. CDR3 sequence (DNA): TGTGCCAGCTCACCACCGCAATCACAGGTGGTCACTGAAGCTTTCTTT. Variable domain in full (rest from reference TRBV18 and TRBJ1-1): NAGVMQNPRHLVRRRGQEARLRCSPMKGHSHVYWYRQLPEEGLKFMVYLQKENIIDESGMPKERFSAEFPKEGPSILRIQQVVRGDSAAYFCASSPPQSQVVTEAFFGQGTRLTVV.

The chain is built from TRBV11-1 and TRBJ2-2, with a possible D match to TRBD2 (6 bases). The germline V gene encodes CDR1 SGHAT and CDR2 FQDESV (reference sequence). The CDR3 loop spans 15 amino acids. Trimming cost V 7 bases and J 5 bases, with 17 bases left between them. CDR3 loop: CASTPGTGGTGELFF. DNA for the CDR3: TGTGCCAGCACCCCGGGGACTGGGGGAACCGGGGAGCTGTTTTTT.

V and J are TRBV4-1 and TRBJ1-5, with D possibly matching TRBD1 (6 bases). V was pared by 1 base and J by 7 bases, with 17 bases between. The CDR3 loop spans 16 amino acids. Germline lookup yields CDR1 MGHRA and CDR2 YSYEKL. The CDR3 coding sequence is TGCGCCAGCAGCCAAGTTTTTGCCCCTGGGGGCCAGCCCCAGCATTTT. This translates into CASSQVFAPGGQPQHF.

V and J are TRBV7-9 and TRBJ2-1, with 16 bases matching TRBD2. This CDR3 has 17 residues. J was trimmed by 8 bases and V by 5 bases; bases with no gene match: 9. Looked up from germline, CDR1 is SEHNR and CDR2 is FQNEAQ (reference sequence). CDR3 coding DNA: TGTGCCAGCAGCCACCGGGGACTAGCGGGAGGGCCAGATGAGCAGTTCTTC. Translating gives CASSHRGLAGGPDEQFF. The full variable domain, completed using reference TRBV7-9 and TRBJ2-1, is DTGVSQNPRHKITKRGQNVTFRCDPISEHNRLYWYRQTLGQGPEFLTYFQNEAQLEKSRLLSDRFSAERPKGSFSTLEIQRTEQGDSAMYLCASSHRGLAGGPDEQFFGPGTRLTVL.